What follows describes a single T cell receptor (beta chain). The sample is drawn from a study of cytomegalovirus exposure and HLA in healthy donors. Study-level background: A data release that came early held 75 million to 85 million unique TCRs from HLA-typed donors.

The V gene end was trimmed by 7 bases and the J gene end by 3 bases; junction bases not matched to a gene: 16. This CDR3 has 18 amino acids. Germline CDR1 SGHNT, CDR2 YYREEE (reference sequence). Vbeta (60) and Jbeta (13) primers were used in the PCR. Using immunoSEQ multiplex PCR, the repertoire was profiled, and TCRdb retains in-frame clones only, with some absent. The sample has some 80,000 clones; around 82% are singletons. Sequenced input: PBMCs. This receptor was obtained from a man aged 50 to 60 in good health and CMV-seronegative. This sequence joins TRBV5-4 and TRBJ2-5; 12 nucleotides agree with TRBD1. The CDR3 spells CASGEGDRGRGSEETQYF. The CDR3 DNA reads as TGTGCCAGCGGAGAAGGGGACAGGGGGCGCGGGAGTGAAGAGACCCAGTACTTC.